Detailed here is one TCR beta chain. No antigen is known for it. PCR primers comprised 60 Vbeta and 13 Jbeta primers. Only in-frame clones appear in the TCRdb table, and some are missing; sequencing was by immunoSEQ multiplex PCR. The sample lists over 150,000 clones, around 79% occurring once. These data belong to a study of cytomegalovirus exposure and HLA in healthy donors. Findings and caveats of the study: Among TCR beta chains of equal frequency, HLA-associated ones were more clonally expanded in a later analysis.

The CDR3 has 14 residues. V lost 4 bases, J lost 4 bases, and 11 bases lay in between. Germline assignment: CDR1 SGHRS and CDR2 YFSETQ. Source material: PBMCs. This TCR derives from a man between 18 and 35 years old in good health and CMV-seronegative. This rearrangement joins TRBV5-1 to TRBJ1-4; D is undetermined. CDR3 sequence reads: CASSIRGINEKLFF. Here the CDR3 DNA reads TGCGCCAGCAGCATACGGGGAATTAATGAAAAACTGTTTTTT.